Below, 2 T cell receptor beta chains from the same sample are listed, as sequenced in a study of blood T cell repertoires in COVID-19. Method: immunoSEQ multiplex PCR; TCRdb's copy keeps in-frame clones and lacks some. Of about 45,000 clones listed, 80% to 90% are singletons. The specimen sequenced was peripheral blood. These receptors were taken from a human donor in a cohort sampled during active COVID-19.

V gene TRBV7-2 combines with J gene TRBJ2-3; the D gene is possibly TRBD2 (6 bases). CDR3 length: 18 residues. The germline V gene has CDR1 SGHTA and CDR2 FQGNSA. Trimming stripped 1 base from V and 2 bases from J, with 19 bases between. The CDR3 nucleotides read TGTGCCAGCAGCTTAGAAGGGGTGCCTAGCGCGGCCACAGATACGCAGTATTTT. This codes for CASSLEGVPSAATDTQYF. The full variable domain, rest sourced from reference TRBV7-2 and TRBJ2-3, is GAGVSQSPSNKVTEKGKDVELRCDPISGHTALYWYRQSLGQGLEFLIYFQGNSAPDKSGLPSDRFSAERTGGSVSTLTIQRTQQEDSAVYLCASSLEGVPSAATDTQYFGPGTRLTVL.

The chain combines TRBV7-8 with TRBJ2-7; a weak D match, TRBD2 (6 bases). The germline V and J ends were trimmed by 1 base and 3 bases, with 7 bases remaining between them. CDR3 length equals 13 residues. CDR1 is SGHVS and CDR2 is FQNEAQ in the germline V gene. The CDR3: CASSLGGIYEQYF. Here the CDR3 DNA reads TGTGCCAGCAGCTTAGGCGGGATCTACGAGCAGTACTTC.